The 30 T cell receptor beta chains listed next were all sequenced from one sample in a study of blood T cell repertoires in COVID-19. Data came from immunoSEQ multiplex PCR; TCRdb stores just in-frame clones and leaves some out. In the table there are 55,000 to 80,000 clones, 85% to 90% of which are singletons. The sample was peripheral blood. The receptor source for this set is a woman aged 60-75 years with acute or convalescent COVID-19.

The table lists this clone with a count of one. The V call is TRBV3-1 (or the pseudogene TRBV3-2), the J call TRBJ2-7; TRBD2 matches 7 bases. The CDR3 loop spans 13 amino acids. Germline V gene sequence: CDR1 LGHDT, CDR2 YNNKEL (reference sequence). V lost 0 bases, J lost 6 bases, and 2 bases stayed unmatched. The CDR3 here is CASSQDGRGEQYV. DNA for the CDR3: TGTGCCAGCAGCCAAGATGGGAGGGGCGAGCAGTACGTC.

V gene TRBV5-1 combines with J gene TRBJ1-2, with TRBD1 as a possible D gene (6 bases). Trimming removed 0 bases from V and 3 bases from J, with 15 bases in between. CDR3 size: 16 residues. CDR1 is SGHRS and CDR2 is YFSETQ in the germline V gene. The CDR3 nucleotides read TGCGCCAGCAGCTTGGGGTATGGGGGCGCGGACTATGGCTACACCTTC. It encodes CASSLGYGGADYGYTF.

The chain carries TRBV14 and TRBJ2-6; D unresolved. The CDR3 sequence is 16 residues long. Germline CDR1 is SGHDN and CDR2 is FVKESK. The V gene lost 2 bases and the J gene lost 0 bases, with 8 bases spanning the gap. CDR3 amino acids: CASSQPGGSGANVLTF. The DNA of the CDR3 is TGTGCCAGCAGCCAACCCGGCGGCTCTGGGGCCAACGTCCTGACTTTC.

The chain has TRBV14 and TRBJ1-2; D call uncertain. Trimming cost V 4 bases and J 4 bases, with 19 bases left between them. This CDR3 is built from 16 residues. Germline lookup yields CDR1 SGHDN and CDR2 FVKESK. CDR3 residues: CASSLSGQSIIYGYTF. The CDR3, as DNA: TGTGCCAGCAGCCTATCTGGGCAGTCGATTATCTATGGCTACACCTTC.

The chain has TRBV27 and TRBJ1-2; D remains ambiguous. The CDR3 covers 14 residues. CDR1 and CDR2 (germline): MNHEY, SMNVEV (reference sequence). The ends were cut back, 6 bases at V and 2 bases at J, with 13 bases in the middle. The CDR3 sequence is CASSLRAGNYGYTF. The CDR3 coding sequence is TGTGCCAGCAGCCTTCGTGCCGGGAACTATGGCTACACCTTC.

The CDR3 reads CSVLGSRGFGETQYF. CDR3 sequence (DNA): TGCAGCGTTCTCGGGTCACGGGGGTTCGGAGAGACCCAGTACTTC. The rearrangement joins TRBV29-1 to TRBJ2-5, with a possible D match to TRBD2 (6 bases). The germline V gene has CDR1 SQVTM and CDR2 ANQGSEA. CDR3 length: 15 residues. The germline V and J ends were trimmed by 5 bases and 4 bases, with 20 bases remaining between them.

The genes are TRBV11-2 and TRBJ2-5, with D tentatively TRBD2 (6 bases). Between the trimmed V and J ends, which lost 5 bases and 0 bases, there was a span of 16 bases. Germline assignment: CDR1 SGHAT and CDR2 FQNNGV. This CDR3 has 16 residues. The CDR3 spells CASSMGTSGNQETQYF. The CDR3 region has the DNA TGTGCCAGCAGCATGGGGACTTCCGGCAACCAAGAGACCCAGTACTTC.

The gene calls are TRBV5-1 and TRBJ1-5; maybe TRBD1 (6 bases). This CDR3 has 15 residues. The germline V and J ends were trimmed by 1 base and 1 base, with 9 bases remaining between them. Germline CDR1 and CDR2: SGHRS and YFSETQ. The CDR3 reads CASSLRGASNQPQHF. Here the CDR3 DNA reads TGCGCCAGCAGCTTGCGGGGGGCCAGCAATCAGCCCCAGCATTTT.

V and J are TRBV20-1 and TRBJ2-1; D gene ambiguous. Deletions cut 3 bases from V and 0 bases from J, with 9 bases between. Germline V gene data show CDR1 as DFQATT and CDR2 as SNEGSKA (reference sequence). The CDR3 is 14 amino acids. The CDR3: CSASRESSYNEQFF. For the CDR3, the DNA is TGCAGTGCTAGTCGCGAAAGCTCCTACAATGAGCAGTTCTTC.

Comments on this clone: The junction and the germline gene differ at one end; a read error may be behind it. V is TRBV6-5 and J is TRBJ1-6, with a tentative D call TRBD1 (5 bases). This CDR3 spans 15 amino acids. Germline V CDR1 and CDR2: MNHEY, SVGAGI. CDR3 amino acids: CAGRTQGIYNSPLHF. The CDR3 DNA reads TGTGCCGGCAGAACTCAGGGAATCTATAATTCACCCCTCCACTTT.

This chain connects TRBV29-1 to TRBJ2-7; D is unclear. CDR3 length: 11 residues. The germline gives CDR1 SQVTM, CDR2 ANQGSEA. Trimming removed 3 bases from V and 8 bases from J, with 11 bases in between. The CDR3 is CSVEVASQQYV. CDR3 bases: TGCAGCGTTGAGGTAGCCTCGCAGCAGTACGTC.

This chain uses TRBV5-4 with TRBJ1-3; TRBD1 matches at 8 bases. This CDR3 is 16 amino acids long. V shed 4 bases and J 6 bases; nucleotides not matched to a gene: 12. Germline-derived CDR1 and CDR2 are SGHNT and YYREEE (reference sequence). The CDR3 DNA sequence: TGTGCCAGCAGCCCAGGGGGCGCGTCAGGGGAAAACACCATATATTTT. Protein product: CASSPGGASGENTIYF.

The CDR3, as DNA: TGTGCCAGTAGTATCGCTAGCGGGAACGAGCAGTACGTC. It codes for CASSIASGNEQYV. The rearrangement joins TRBV19 to TRBJ2-7, with 9 positions matching TRBD2. The CDR3 consists of 13 residues. Germline assignment: CDR1 LNHDA and CDR2 SQIVND (reference sequence). The V segment lost 3 bases and the J segment 5 bases; nucleotides outside the gene matches: 2.

The CDR3 DNA reads TGTGCCAGCAGTGAATCACTAGCGGGAGGAGAGACCCAGTACTTC. This translates into CASSESLAGGETQYF. This rearrangement joins TRBV2 to TRBJ2-5, with 12 bases matching TRBD2. The length of the CDR3 is 15 residues. V was pared by 2 bases and J by 4 bases, with 2 bases of the junction left unmatched. Germline lookup yields CDR1 SNHLY and CDR2 FYNNEI.

The chain is built from TRBV19 and TRBJ2-5, with TRBD1 as a possible D gene (6 bases). The germline gives CDR1 LNHDA, CDR2 SQIVND (reference sequence). Between the trimmed V and J ends, which lost 6 bases and 5 bases, there was a span of 19 bases. There are 15 residues in the CDR3. DNA of the CDR3: TGTGCCAGTAGCGTCATCAGGGGTGATGGGGAGACCCAGTACTTC. This gives the protein CASSVIRGDGETQYF.

J is TRBJ2-3 and V is TRBV9; D possibly corresponds to TRBD1 (6 bases). The CDR3 is 16 amino acids. Trimming stripped 0 bases from V and 0 bases from J, with 11 bases between. CDR1 SGDLS and CDR2 YYNGEE come from the germline V gene. The CDR3 nucleotides read TGTGCCAGCAGCGTAGAAACGGGACACAGCACAGATACGCAGTATTTT. Protein sequence: CASSVETGHSTDTQYF.

The rearrangement uses TRBV5-1 and TRBJ1-4; tentatively, D is TRBD1 (6 bases). This CDR3 is 14 amino acids long. Germline CDR1 is SGHRS and CDR2 is YFSETQ. Trimming removed 4 bases from V and 3 bases from J, with 10 bases in between. The CDR3 region has the DNA TGCGCCAGCAGCGTGACAGGTGCTAATGAAAAACTGTTTTTT. Translated: CASSVTGANEKLFF.

The chain is built from TRBV7-2 and TRBJ1-5; D not resolved. Per the germline V gene, CDR1 is SGHTA and CDR2 is FQGNSA. V lost 1 base to trimming and J lost 5 bases, with 12 bases between them. This CDR3 is built from 15 residues. The CDR3 loop reads CASSLEWAGDQPQHF. In DNA, the CDR3 is TGTGCCAGCAGCTTAGAATGGGCAGGTGATCAGCCCCAGCATTTT.

Only a few counts were recorded for this clone. This chain's CDR3 is CASSLGTANSPLHF. Written as DNA, the CDR3 is TGCGCCAGCAGCTTGGGGACAGCCAATTCACCCCTCCACTTT. The rearrangement links TRBV5-1 to TRBJ1-6, with D possibly TRBD1 on 6 matching bases. V was cut by 0 bases and J by 7 bases, with 8 bases left in between. Per the germline V gene, CDR1 is SGHRS and CDR2 is YFSETQ. The CDR3 runs to 14 residues.

The rearrangement links TRBV11-2 to TRBJ2-2, with a weak D call TRBD2 (7 bases). Deletions cut 6 bases from V and 7 bases from J, with 24 bases between. Germline V CDR1 and CDR2: SGHAT, FQNNGV. This CDR3 contains 17 residues. In DNA form, the CDR3 reads TGTGCCAGCAGGCGGTGGGGGGGCCCGTTGGTTGGCGGGGAGCTGTTTTTT. Encoded protein: CASRRWGGPLVGGELFF.

In DNA form, the CDR3 reads TGTGCCAGCAGCCAAGAGGGGGGGGTAACGACCCAGTACTTC. Encoded protein: CASSQEGGVTTQYF. This rearrangement joins TRBV3-1 (or the pseudogene TRBV3-2) to TRBJ2-5, with 7 bases lining up with TRBD2. The V segment lost 0 bases and the J segment 7 bases; nucleotides outside the gene matches: 5. Germline CDR1 and CDR2: LGHDT and YNNKEL (reference sequence). This CDR3 has 14 amino acids.

V usage is TRBV28 and J usage is TRBJ1-4; 7 nucleotides align to TRBD1. Unmatched junction bases numbered 9, after V lost 6 bases and J lost 2 bases. From germline, CDR1 is MDHEN and CDR2 SYDVKM. This CDR3 region has 16 residues. The CDR3 DNA follows: TGTGCCAGCAGACCACGACAGGGATTCACTAATGAAAAACTGTTTTTT. It specifies CASRPRQGFTNEKLFF.

CDR3 loop: CASSQQTGMAQYF. For the CDR3, the DNA is TGCGCCAGCAGCCAACAGACAGGGATGGCCCAGTACTTC. This rearrangement joins TRBV4-3 to TRBJ2-5; TRBD1 aligns across 7 bases. CDR3 length: 13 residues. V was clipped by 2 bases and J by 9 bases; unmatched bases: 6. Germline assignment: CDR1 LGHNA and CDR2 YSLEER.

This rearrangement joins TRBV12-3 or TRBV12-4 to TRBJ1-5; D is unresolved. CDR3 length: 13 amino acids. Trimming took off 5 bases at V and 4 bases at J, with 9 bases between the two ends. CDR3 sequence reads: CASSITSNQPQHF. The CDR3, as DNA: TGTGCCAGCAGTATTACCAGTAATCAGCCCCAGCATTTT.

This rearrangement joins TRBV4-1 to TRBJ1-1, with a tentative D call TRBD1 (5 bases). The CDR3 covers 13 residues. Trimming removed 5 bases from V and 3 bases from J, with 10 bases in between. Germline CDR1 is MGHRA and CDR2 is YSYEKL. The CDR3 sequence is CASSGAGDTEAFF. DNA for the CDR3: TGCGCCAGCAGCGGTGCGGGGGACACTGAAGCTTTCTTT.

The chain carries TRBV10-3 and TRBJ2-1; 8 bases agree with TRBD2. V lost 2 bases to trimming and J lost 7 bases; unmatched junction nucleotides: 25. The germline V gene encodes CDR1 ENHRY and CDR2 SYGVKD. The CDR3 has 21 residues. For the CDR3, the DNA is TGTGCCATCAGTGAGGGTCAACCGGGACTAGTGAGGCGGGCTCTGCGGAATGAGCAGTTCTTC. Protein product: CAISEGQPGLVRRALRNEQFF.

This clone was seen just once. CDR3 sequence reads: CATHRVGEKLFF. The CDR3 bases are TGTGCCACCCACAGGGTAGGAGAAAAACTGTTTTTT. V and J are TRBV12-3 or TRBV12-4 and TRBJ1-4; possibly TRBD1 for D (6 bases). The ends were cut back, 10 bases at V and 8 bases at J, with 14 bases in the middle. This CDR3 is 12 amino acids long.

The chain has TRBV12-5 and TRBJ2-3; 9 nucleotides align to TRBD1. The CDR3 has 13 residues. V shed 9 bases, J shed 5 bases, and the junction held 6 bases outside the gene matches. In germline, CDR1 is LGHNT, CDR2 FRNRAP. The CDR3 region has the DNA TGTGCTAGCAAAAACAGGGGGCAAGATACGCAGTATTTT. This codes for CASKNRGQDTQYF.

The chain employs TRBV5-1 and TRBJ1-2; the D gene is possibly TRBD1 (5 bases). Trimming pared 7 bases from V and 4 bases from J, leaving 17 bases between. Germline CDR1 is SGHRS and CDR2 is YFSETQ. The CDR3 consists of 14 residues. The CDR3, as DNA: TGCGCCAGCCCTGGTAAGGCCCAGGGCTATGGCTACACCTTC. It codes for CASPGKAQGYGYTF.

V gene TRBV4-3 combines with J gene TRBJ2-1; D perhaps matches TRBD2 (5 bases). Germline CDR1 LGHNA, CDR2 YSLEER. Trimming took off 5 bases at V and 4 bases at J, with 9 bases between the two ends. This CDR3 contains 13 residues. The CDR3 DNA reads as TGCGCCAGCAGCTTCGGGGTATACAATGAGCAGTTCTTC. It codes for CASSFGVYNEQFF.